Sequencing of this TCR beta chain was carried out in a study of blood T cell repertoires in COVID-19. Study summary: The samples span acute and convalescent COVID-19 from the United States, Italy and Spain.

Looked up from germline, CDR1 is MNHEY and CDR2 is SMNVEV (reference sequence). Trimming pared 3 bases from V and 4 bases from J, leaving 12 bases between. The CDR3 has 15 residues. Assay: immunoSEQ multiplex PCR; the TCRdb copy retains only in-frame clones and omits some. This table holds 430,000 or so clones, roughly 88% found once. Sequenced input: PBMCs or T cells enriched from blood (not recorded which). The rearrangement joins TRBV27 to TRBJ2-2; TRBD2 is a possible D gene (6 bases). This clonotype was sampled from a woman aged 18-29 years who had been exposed to COVID-19. The CDR3 loop is CASSFWGGATGELFF. The CDR3 nucleotides are TGTGCCAGCAGTTTCTGGGGCGGGGCCACCGGGGAGCTGTTTTTT.